What follows are 13 T cell receptor beta chains derived from one specimen sequenced in a study of radiotherapy plus CTLA-4 blockade in lung cancer. Profiling relied on immunoSEQ multiplex PCR, and the TCRdb table lists in-frame clones only, not all of them. Among tens of thousands of clones listed, 77% were seen once. Sequenced material: peripheral blood, taken from a patient treated with radiotherapy plus ipilimumab. These receptors were taken from a human donor with non-small cell lung cancer who had a partial response to radiotherapy plus ipilimumab.

The V gene is TRBV6-1, the J gene TRBJ2-7, with 11 bases fitting TRBD1. From germline, CDR1 is MNHNS and CDR2 SASEGT. Trimming cost V 4 bases and J 6 bases; bases outside gene matches: 8. The CDR3 totals 15 residues. DNA of the CDR3: TGTGCCAGCAGTGGGTTCGGACAGGGGGCCAGCGAGCAGTACTTC. Translated, it gives CASSGFGQGASEQYF.

V gene TRBV6-5 combines with J gene TRBJ2-2, with D possibly being TRBD2 (7 bases). The CDR3 sequence is 16 residues long. V lost 2 bases to trimming and J lost 0 bases, with 10 bases between them. Germline V gives CDR1 MNHEY, CDR2 SVGAGI. In DNA form, the CDR3 reads TGTGCCAGCAGTTACGGGGAGGGGGCGAACACCGGGGAGCTGTTTTTT. Protein: CASSYGEGANTGELFF.

This sequence joins TRBV6-1 and TRBJ1-5, with D perhaps TRBD1 (5 bases). This CDR3 comprises 15 residues. Trimming removed 2 bases at V and 6 bases at J, with 14 bases between. Germline assignment: CDR1 MNHNS and CDR2 SASEGT. The CDR3 DNA follows: TGTGCCAGCAGTGAATCTAGGATCGGGGGTCAGCCCCAGCATTTT. This translates into CASSESRIGGQPQHF.

The chain recombines TRBV7-8 with TRBJ1-1, with 7 bases matching TRBD1. The CDR3 is made up of 13 amino acids. CDR1 and CDR2 from the germline V gene are SGHVS and FQNEAQ. V gave up 5 bases and J gave up 4 bases; unmatched junction bases: 4. The CDR3 region is CASSSRQGTEAFF. Here the CDR3 DNA reads TGTGCCAGCAGCAGCCGACAGGGCACTGAAGCTTTCTTT.

CDR3 nucleotide sequence: TGTGCCAGCAGCGTTGACAGGAGCTCCTACGAGCAGTACTTC. This gives the protein CASSVDRSSYEQYF. The rearrangement links TRBV7-3 to TRBJ2-7, with D maybe TRBD1 (6 bases). Germline lookup yields CDR1 SGHTA and CDR2 FQGTGA. CDR3 size: 14 residues. V lost 5 bases, J lost 0 bases, and 11 bases lay in between.

The CDR3 region has the DNA TGTGCCAGTCACCGGGGTTTCGCTAATGAAAAACTGTTTTTT. Protein product: CASHRGFANEKLFF. The rearrangement links TRBV19 to TRBJ1-4; D uncertain. Trimming pared 8 bases from V and 3 bases from J, leaving 13 bases between. This CDR3 has 14 residues. Germline-derived CDR1 and CDR2 are LNHDA and SQIVND (reference sequence).

This clone was detected only a few times. The V gene is TRBV11-2, the J gene TRBJ2-7; D is ambiguous. Germline V gene sequence: CDR1 SGHAT, CDR2 FQNNGV. The CDR3 spans 14 residues. V was pared by 0 bases and J by 0 bases, with 6 bases between. Here the CDR3 reads CASSLEYNSYEQYF. The CDR3 bases are TGTGCCAGCAGCTTAGAGTACAACTCCTACGAGCAGTACTTC.

In this sample, this clone turned up once. The chain has TRBV28 and TRBJ1-5, with 7 bases matching TRBD1. After removal of 5 bases from V and 7 bases from J, the junction contained 11 bases not matched to a gene. This CDR3 has 15 residues. Germline CDR1 is MDHEN and CDR2 is SYDVKM. The CDR3 sequence is CASSLFLTGNQPQHF. The CDR3 nucleotides are TGTGCCAGCAGTCTGTTTCTGACAGGGAACCAGCCCCAGCATTTT.

The genes are TRBV19 and TRBJ1-2; D not certain. V lost 6 bases and J lost 8, with 13 bases in between. Per germline, CDR1 LNHDA and CDR2 SQIVND (reference sequence). The CDR3 runs 12 residues. As DNA, the CDR3 is TGTGCCAGTAGCCTAGGCGCTGAGGGCTACACCTTC. Translated: CASSLGAEGYTF.

Regarding this clone: This sample also contains other DNA sequences that code for the same CDR3. The rearrangement uses TRBV18 and TRBJ2-4; 10 nucleotides match TRBD1. Germline V lookup: CDR1 KGHSH, CDR2 LQKENI. V lost 2 bases, J lost 5 bases, and 0 bases stayed unmatched. This CDR3 has 14 amino acids. The DNA for the CDR3 is TGTGCCAGCTCACCAGGGACAGGGGAAAACATTCAGTACTTC. Amino acids: CASSPGTGENIQYF. Full variable domain (outside the CDR3, taken from reference TRBV18 and TRBJ2-4): NAGVMQNPRHLVRRRGQEARLRCSPMKGHSHVYWYRQLPEEGLKFMVYLQKENIIDESGMPKERFSAEFPKEGPSILRIQQVVRGDSAAYFCASSPGTGENIQYFGAGTRLSVL.

The chain joins TRBV7-9 to TRBJ1-5; 8 positions match TRBD1. Per the germline V gene, CDR1 is SEHNR and CDR2 is FQNEAQ (reference sequence). V dropped 5 bases and J dropped 9; count of bases not matched to a gene: 9. The CDR3 loop spans 14 amino acids. CDR3 region: CASSAGQGPGPQHF. The DNA for the CDR3 is TGTGCCAGCAGCGCCGGACAGGGCCCGGGGCCCCAGCATTTT.

The chain is built from TRBV12-5 and TRBJ1-1; D uncertain. CDR1 and CDR2 from the germline V gene are LGHNT and FRNRAP. This CDR3 region has 15 residues. Trimming pared 1 base from V and 2 bases from J, leaving 11 bases between. The CDR3 spells CASGLGLKSNTEAFF. The CDR3 nucleotides read TGTGCTAGTGGTTTGGGACTGAAGAGCAACACTGAAGCTTTCTTT.

The chain has TRBV1 and TRBJ2-2; the DNA was not used to check the table's D call, TRBD2. TRBV1 is a pseudogene locus. CDR3 length: 19 amino acids. CDR3 bases: TGCACCAGCAGCCAAGATCAAACTACCCCCCAGAAATCCACCGGGGAGCTGTTTTTT. Its translation: CTSSQDQTTPQKSTGELFF.